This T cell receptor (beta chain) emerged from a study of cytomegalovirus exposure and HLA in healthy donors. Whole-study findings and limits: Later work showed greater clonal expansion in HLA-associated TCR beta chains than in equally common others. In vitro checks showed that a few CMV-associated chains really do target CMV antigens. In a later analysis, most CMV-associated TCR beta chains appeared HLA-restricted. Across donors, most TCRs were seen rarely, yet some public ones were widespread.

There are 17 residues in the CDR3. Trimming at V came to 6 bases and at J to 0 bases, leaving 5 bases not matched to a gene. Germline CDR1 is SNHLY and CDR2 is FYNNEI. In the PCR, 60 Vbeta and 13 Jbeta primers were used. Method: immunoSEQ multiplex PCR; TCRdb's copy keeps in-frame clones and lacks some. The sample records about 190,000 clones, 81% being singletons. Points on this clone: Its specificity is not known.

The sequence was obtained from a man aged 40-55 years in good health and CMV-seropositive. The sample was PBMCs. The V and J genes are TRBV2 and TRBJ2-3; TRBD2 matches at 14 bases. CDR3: CASSGTSGSYSTDTQYF. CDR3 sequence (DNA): TGTGCCAGCAGCGGGACTAGCGGGAGCTATAGCACAGATACGCAGTATTTT.